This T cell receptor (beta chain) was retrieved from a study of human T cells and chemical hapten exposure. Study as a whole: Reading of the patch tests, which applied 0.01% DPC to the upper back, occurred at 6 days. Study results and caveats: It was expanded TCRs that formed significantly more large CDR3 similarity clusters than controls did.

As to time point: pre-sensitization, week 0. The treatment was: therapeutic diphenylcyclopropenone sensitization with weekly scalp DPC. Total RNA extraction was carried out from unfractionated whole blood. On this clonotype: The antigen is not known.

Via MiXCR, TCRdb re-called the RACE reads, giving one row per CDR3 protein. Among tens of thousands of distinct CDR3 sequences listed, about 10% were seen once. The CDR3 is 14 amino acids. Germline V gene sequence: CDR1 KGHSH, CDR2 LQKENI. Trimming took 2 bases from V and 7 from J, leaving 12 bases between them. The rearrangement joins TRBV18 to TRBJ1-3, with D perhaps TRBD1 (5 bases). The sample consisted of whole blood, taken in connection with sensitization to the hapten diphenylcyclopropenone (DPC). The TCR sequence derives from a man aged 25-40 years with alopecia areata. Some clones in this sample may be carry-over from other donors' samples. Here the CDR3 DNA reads TGTGCCAGCTCACCAACGGGGACGGGGAACACCATATATTTT. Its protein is CASSPTGTGNTIYF.